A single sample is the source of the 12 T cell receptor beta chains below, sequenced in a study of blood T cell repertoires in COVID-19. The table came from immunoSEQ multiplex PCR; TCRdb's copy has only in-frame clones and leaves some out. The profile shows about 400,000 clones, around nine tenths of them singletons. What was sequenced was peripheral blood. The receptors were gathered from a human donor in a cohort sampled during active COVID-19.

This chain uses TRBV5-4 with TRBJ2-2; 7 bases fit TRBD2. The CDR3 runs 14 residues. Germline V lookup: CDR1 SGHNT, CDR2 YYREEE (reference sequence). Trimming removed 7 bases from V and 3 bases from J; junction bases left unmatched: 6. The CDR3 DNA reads TGTGCCAGCCGGCGGGAGCCCGACACCGGGGAGCTGTTTTTT. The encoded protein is CASRREPDTGELFF.

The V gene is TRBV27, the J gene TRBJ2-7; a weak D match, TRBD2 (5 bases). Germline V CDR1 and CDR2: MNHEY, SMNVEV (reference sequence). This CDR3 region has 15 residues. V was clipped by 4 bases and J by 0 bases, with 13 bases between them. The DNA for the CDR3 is TGTGCCAGCAGTTCTCCGAGGGTCCGCTCCTACGAGCAGTACTTC. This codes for CASSSPRVRSYEQYF.

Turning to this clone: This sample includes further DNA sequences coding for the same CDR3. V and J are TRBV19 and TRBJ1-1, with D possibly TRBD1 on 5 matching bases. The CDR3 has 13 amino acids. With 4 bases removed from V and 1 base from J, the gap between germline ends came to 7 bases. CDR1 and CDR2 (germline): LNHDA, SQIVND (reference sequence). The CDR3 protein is CASSRQGNTEAFF. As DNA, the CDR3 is TGTGCCAGTAGTAGGCAGGGGAACACTGAAGCTTTCTTT.

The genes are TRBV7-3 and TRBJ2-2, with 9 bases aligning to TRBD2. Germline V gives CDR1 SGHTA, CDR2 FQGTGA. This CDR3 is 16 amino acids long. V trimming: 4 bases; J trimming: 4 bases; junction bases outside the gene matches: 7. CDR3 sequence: CASSSSTSGITGELFF. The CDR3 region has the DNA TGTGCCAGCAGCTCCTCGACTAGCGGTATCACCGGGGAGCTGTTTTTT. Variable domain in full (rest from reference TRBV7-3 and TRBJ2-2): GAGVSQTPSNKVTEKGKYVELRCDPISGHTALYWYRQSLGQGPEFLIYFQGTGAADDSGLPNDRFFAVRPEGSVSTLKIQRTERGDSAVYLCASSSSTSGITGELFFGEGSRLTVL.

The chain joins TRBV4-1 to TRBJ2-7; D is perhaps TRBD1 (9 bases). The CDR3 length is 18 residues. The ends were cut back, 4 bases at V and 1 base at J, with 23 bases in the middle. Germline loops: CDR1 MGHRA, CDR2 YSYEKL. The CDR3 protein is CASSLRGGPGQGSYEQYF. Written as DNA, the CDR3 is TGCGCCAGCAGCCTCCGGGGGGGGCCAGGACAGGGGTCCTACGAGCAGTACTTC.

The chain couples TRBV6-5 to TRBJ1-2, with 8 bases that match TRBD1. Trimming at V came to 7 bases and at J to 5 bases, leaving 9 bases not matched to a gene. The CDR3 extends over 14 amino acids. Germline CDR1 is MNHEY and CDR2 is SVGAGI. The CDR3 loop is CASTPGRTGYGYTF. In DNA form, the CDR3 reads TGTGCCAGCACCCCTGGACGGACAGGGTATGGCTACACCTTC.

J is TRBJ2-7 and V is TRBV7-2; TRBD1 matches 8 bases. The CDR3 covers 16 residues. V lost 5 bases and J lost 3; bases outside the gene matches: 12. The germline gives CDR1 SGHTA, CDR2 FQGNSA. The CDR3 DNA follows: TGTGCCAGCAGCCCCGGACAGGGTCGGATCGTCTACGAGCAGTACTTC. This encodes CASSPGQGRIVYEQYF. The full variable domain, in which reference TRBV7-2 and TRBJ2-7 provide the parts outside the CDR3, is GAGVSQSPSNKVTEKGKDVELRCDPISGHTALYWYRQSLGQGLEFLIYFQGNSAPDKSGLPSDRFSAERTGGSVSTLTIQRTQQEDSAVYLCASSPGQGRIVYEQYFGPGTRLTVT.

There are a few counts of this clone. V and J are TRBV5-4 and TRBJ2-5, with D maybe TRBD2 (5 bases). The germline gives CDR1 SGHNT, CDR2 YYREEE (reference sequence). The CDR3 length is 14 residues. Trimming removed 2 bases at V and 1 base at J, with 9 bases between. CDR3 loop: CASSLARGQETQYF. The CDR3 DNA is TGTGCCAGCAGCTTAGCCCGGGGCCAAGAGACCCAGTACTTC. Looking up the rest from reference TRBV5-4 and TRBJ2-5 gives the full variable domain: ETGVTQSPTHLIKTRGQQVTLRCSSQSGHNTVSWYQQALGQGPQFIFQYYREEENGRGNFPPRFSGLQFPNYSSELNVNALELDDSALYLCASSLARGQETQYFGPGTRLLVL.

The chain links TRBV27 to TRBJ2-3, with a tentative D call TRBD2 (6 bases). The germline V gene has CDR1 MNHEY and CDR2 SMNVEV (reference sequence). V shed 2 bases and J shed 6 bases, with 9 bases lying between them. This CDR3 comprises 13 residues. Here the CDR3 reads CASSLQAGDTQYF. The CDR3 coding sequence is TGTGCCAGCAGTTTACAGGCGGGGGATACGCAGTATTTT.

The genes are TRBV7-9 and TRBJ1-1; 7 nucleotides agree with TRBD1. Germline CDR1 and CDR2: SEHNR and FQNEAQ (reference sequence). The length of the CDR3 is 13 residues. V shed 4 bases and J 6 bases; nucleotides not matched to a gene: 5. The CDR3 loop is CASSYRDSSEAFF. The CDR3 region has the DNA TGTGCCAGCAGCTATCGGGACAGTTCTGAAGCTTTCTTT.

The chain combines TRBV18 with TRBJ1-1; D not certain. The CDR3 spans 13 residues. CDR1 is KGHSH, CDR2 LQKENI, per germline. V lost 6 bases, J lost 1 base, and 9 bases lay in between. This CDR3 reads CASSAGSNTEAFF. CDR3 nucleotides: TGTGCCAGCTCCGCGGGCTCGAACACTGAAGCTTTCTTT. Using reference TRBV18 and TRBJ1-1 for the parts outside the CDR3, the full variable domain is NAGVMQNPRHLVRRRGQEARLRCSPMKGHSHVYWYRQLPEEGLKFMVYLQKENIIDESGMPKERFSAEFPKEGPSILRIQQVVRGDSAAYFCASSAGSNTEAFFGQGTRLTVV.

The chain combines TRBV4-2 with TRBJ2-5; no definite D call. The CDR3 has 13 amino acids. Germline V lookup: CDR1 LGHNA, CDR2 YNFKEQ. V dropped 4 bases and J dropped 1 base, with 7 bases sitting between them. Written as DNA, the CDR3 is TGTGCCAGCAGCCGAGGCACCCAAGAGACCCAGTACTTC. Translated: CASSRGTQETQYF.